This T cell receptor beta chain came from a study of blood T cells in healthy people across ages. The sample holds a few counts of this clonotype. With a J-beta primer mix and a sample-barcoded 5' primer, a second PCR ran 7 to 11 cycles. TCRdb passed the 5' RACE reads through MiXCR, listing each CDR3 protein once. The table lists about 1.1 million distinct CDR3 sequences, 35% to 40% of them singletons. There are 16 residues in the CDR3. Germline values: CDR1 SGHTA, CDR2 FQGNSA. J gave up 0 bases and V 5 bases, and 4 bases lay outside the gene matches. The sequenced material came from blood. The J gene is TRBJ1-5, the V gene TRBV7-2, with TRBD1 matching 10 bases. This sequence was found in a man aged 18 to 29 in good health. The CDR3 region has the DNA TGTGCCAGCAGCATCGGACAGGGGGTTAGCAATCAGCCCCAGCATTTT. It codes for CASSIGQGVSNQPQHF.